This T cell receptor (beta chain) appears in the sequencing data of a study of identical twins. A universal primer site was added by template switching, and unique molecular identifiers were carried by the cDNA. TCRdb re-called the 5' RACE reads through MiXCR, storing one row per CDR3 protein. Counted here are 300,000 to 400,000 distinct CDR3 sequences, around 12% occurring once; the ten biggest clones make up approximately 7.9%. Trimming cost V 4 bases and J 4 bases, with 11 bases left between them. Germline V gives CDR1 SQVTM, CDR2 ANQGSEA. The CDR3 has 13 amino acids. This sample also appeared in a second study, on yellow fever vaccine responses in identical twins.

This TCR derives from a woman aged 18-29 years in good health. The V and J genes are TRBV29-1 and TRBJ2-1; D gene ambiguous. The sequenced material came from CD8+ T cells sorted from blood. CDR3 in DNA: TGCAGCGTTGTTTGGCTTCTATACAATGAGCAGTTCTTC. Translated: CSVVWLLYNEQFF.